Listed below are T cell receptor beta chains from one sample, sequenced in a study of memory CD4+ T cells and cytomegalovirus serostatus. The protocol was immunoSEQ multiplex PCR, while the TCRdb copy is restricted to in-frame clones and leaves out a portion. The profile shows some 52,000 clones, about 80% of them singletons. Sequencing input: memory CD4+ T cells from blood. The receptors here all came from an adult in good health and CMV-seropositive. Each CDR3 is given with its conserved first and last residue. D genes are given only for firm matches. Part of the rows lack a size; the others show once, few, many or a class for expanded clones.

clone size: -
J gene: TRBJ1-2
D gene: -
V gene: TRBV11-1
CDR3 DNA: TGTGCCAGCAGCTTCGGTACAACTGATAACTATGGCTACACCTTC
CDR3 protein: CASSFGTTDNYGYTF

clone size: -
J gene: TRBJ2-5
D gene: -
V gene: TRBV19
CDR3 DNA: TGTGCCAGTAGTATAGGTTGGGGAGGGGGAGAGACCCAGTACTTC
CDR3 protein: CASSIGWGGGETQYF

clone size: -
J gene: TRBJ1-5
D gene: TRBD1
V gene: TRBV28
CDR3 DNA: TGTGCCAGCAGTATTACGGGACAGGGAACCGGTCAGCCCCAGCATTTT
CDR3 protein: CASSITGQGTGQPQHF

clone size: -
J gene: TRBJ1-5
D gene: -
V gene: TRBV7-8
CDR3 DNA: TGTGCCAGCAGCTTAGCCGGCCGTAGCAATCAGCCCCAGCATTTT
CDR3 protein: CASSLAGRSNQPQHF

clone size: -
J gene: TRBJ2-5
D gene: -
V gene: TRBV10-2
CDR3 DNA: TGCGCCAGCAGCGGATTACAAGAGACCCAGTACTTC
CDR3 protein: CASSGLQETQYF

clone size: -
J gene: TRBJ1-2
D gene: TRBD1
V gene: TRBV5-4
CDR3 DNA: TGTGCCAGCAGCCGCAAGGGGACAGGGGGCCGGGGCTACACCTTC
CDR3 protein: CASSRKGTGGRGYTF

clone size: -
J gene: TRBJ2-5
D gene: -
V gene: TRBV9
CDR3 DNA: TGTGCCAGCAGCGTGTCGTACCGCGAGACCCAGTACTTC
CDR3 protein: CASSVSYRETQYF

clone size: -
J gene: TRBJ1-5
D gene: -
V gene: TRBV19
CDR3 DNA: TGTGCCAGTAGTATAAAGGCCACGCTCAATCAGCCCCAGCATTTT
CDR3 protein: CASSIKATLNQPQHF

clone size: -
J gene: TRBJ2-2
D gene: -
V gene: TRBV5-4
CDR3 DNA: TGTGCCAGCAGCTTGCCGGGGGCGAGGGAGCTGTTTTTT
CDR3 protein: CASSLPGARELFF

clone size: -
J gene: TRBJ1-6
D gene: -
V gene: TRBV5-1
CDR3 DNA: TGCGCCAGCAGCTTAGGGCCCAAGGAGGCACCCCTCCACTTT
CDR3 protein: CASSLGPKEAPLHF

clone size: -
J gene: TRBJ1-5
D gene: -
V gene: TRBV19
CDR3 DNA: TGTGCCAGTAGCCTGGCAGCAAATCAGCCCCAGCATTTT
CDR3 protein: CASSLAANQPQHF

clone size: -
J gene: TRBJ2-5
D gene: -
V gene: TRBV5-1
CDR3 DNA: TGCGCCAGCAGCGCCCAGGGACCGGAGACCCAGTACTTC
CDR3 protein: CASSAQGPETQYF

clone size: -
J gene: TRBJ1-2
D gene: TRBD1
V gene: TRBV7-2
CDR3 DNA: TGTGCCAGCAGTTTCGGGACAGATAGTAACTATGGCTACACCTTC
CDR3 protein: CASSFGTDSNYGYTF

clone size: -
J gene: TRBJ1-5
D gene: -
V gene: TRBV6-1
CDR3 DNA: TGTGCCAGCAGTGAAAGCTCGTCGAGAGGAGGCCGTCAGCCCCAGCATTTT
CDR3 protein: CASSESSSRGGRQPQHF

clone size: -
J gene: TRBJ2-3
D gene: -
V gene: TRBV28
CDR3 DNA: TGTGCCAGCAGTTTATCTCCGGGACTCGGGGGATTGACAGATACGCAGTATTTT
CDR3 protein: CASSLSPGLGGLTDTQYF

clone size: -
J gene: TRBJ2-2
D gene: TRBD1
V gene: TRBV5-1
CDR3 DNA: TGCGCCAGCAGCCCCCGGACAGGGACGAACACCGGGGAGCTGTTTTTT
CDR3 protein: CASSPRTGTNTGELFF

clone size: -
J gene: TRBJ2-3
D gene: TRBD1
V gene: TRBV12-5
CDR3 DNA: TGTGCTAGTGGTTTGGGGACAGGGGGTCGCAGGGCAGATACGCAGTATTTT
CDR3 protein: CASGLGTGGRRADTQYF

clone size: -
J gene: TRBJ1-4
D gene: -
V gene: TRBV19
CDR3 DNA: TGTGCCAGTAGTATTTTCGAGTTTTCGGAAAAACTGTTTTTT
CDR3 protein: CASSIFEFSEKLFF

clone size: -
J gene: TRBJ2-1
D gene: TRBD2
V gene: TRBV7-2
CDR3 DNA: TGTGCCAGCAGCTTACGGCCTAGCGGGGCCTACAATGAGCAGTTCTTC
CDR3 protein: CASSLRPSGAYNEQFF

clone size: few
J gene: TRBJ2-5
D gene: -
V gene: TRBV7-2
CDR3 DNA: TGTGCCAGCACCAAGATGGGGAACCAAGAGACCCAGTACTTC
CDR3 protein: CASTKMGNQETQYF

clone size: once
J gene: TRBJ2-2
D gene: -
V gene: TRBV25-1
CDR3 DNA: TGTGCCAGCAGTGAACAGGGCACCGGGGAGCTGTTTTTT
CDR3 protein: CASSEQGTGELFF

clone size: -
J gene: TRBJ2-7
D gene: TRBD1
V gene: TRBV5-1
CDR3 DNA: TGCGCCAGCAGCAGCCGGGACAGGGGGGTTGGACTTGACGAGCAGTACTTC
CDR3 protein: CASSSRDRGVGLDEQYF

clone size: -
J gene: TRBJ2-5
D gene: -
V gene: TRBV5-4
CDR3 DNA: TGTGCCAGCAGCATCCGGACAGAAAGAGAGACCCAGTACTTC
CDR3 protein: CASSIRTERETQYF

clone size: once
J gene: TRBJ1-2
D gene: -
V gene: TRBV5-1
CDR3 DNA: TGCGCCAGCAGCTTGGGGGGCGGGGAACATGGCTACACCTTC
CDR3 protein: CASSLGGGEHGYTF

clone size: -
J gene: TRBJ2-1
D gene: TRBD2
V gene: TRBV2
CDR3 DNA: TGTGCCAGCTATGCCGTAACGGGAGGGGATAATGAGCAGTTCTTC
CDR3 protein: CASYAVTGGDNEQFF

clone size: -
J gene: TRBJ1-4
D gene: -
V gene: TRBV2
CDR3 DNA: TGTGCCAGCAGTGCGGGGGCGGTTGAAAAACTGTTTTTT
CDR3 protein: CASSAGAVEKLFF

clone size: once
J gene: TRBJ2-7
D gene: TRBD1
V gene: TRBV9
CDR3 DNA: TGTGCCAGCAGCCCGAGAGGGACAGGGTTTAGTTCCTACGAGCAGTACTTC
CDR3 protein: CASSPRGTGFSSYEQYF

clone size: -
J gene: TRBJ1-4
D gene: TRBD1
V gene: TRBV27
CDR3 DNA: TGTGCCAGCAGGAGGGGGACAGGGAATGAAAAACTGTTTTTT
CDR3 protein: CASRRGTGNEKLFF

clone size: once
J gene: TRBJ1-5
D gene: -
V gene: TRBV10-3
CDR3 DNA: TGTGCCACCCAGGGTCTCGGCAATCAGCCCCAGCATTTT
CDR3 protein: CATQGLGNQPQHF

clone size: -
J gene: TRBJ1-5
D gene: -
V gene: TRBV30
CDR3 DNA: TGTGCCTGGAGTGTACAATATTCCCAGTCCCAGCATTTT
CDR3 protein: CAWSVQYSQSQHF

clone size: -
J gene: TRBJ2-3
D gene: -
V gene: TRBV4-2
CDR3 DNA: TGTGCCAGCAGCCAATCGCTCGTGGACACAGATACGCAGTATTTT
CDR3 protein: CASSQSLVDTDTQYF

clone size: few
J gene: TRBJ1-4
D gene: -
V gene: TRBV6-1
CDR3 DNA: TGTGCCAGCAGTTTTGAAAAACTGTTTTTT
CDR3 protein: CASSFEKLFF

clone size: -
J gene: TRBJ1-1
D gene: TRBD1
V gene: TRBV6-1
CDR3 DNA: TGTGCCAGCAGTGAATCAAACAGGGGGAAGTGGACTGAAGCTTTCTTT
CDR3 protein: CASSESNRGKWTEAFF

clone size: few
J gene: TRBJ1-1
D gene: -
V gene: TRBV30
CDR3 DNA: TGTGCCTGGAGTGTACTTATGAACACTGAAGCTTTCTTT
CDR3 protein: CAWSVLMNTEAFF

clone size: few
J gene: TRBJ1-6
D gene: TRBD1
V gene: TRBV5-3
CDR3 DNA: TGTGCCAGAAGCGCCCTGGACAGGGAGAAAGACTCACCCCTCCACTTT
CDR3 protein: CARSALDREKDSPLHF

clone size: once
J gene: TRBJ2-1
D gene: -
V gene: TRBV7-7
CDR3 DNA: TGTGCTAGCAGCCCCGGGACAATTAATGAGCAGTTCTTC
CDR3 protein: CASSPGTINEQFF

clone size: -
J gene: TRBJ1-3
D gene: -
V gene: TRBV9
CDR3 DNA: TGTGCCAGCAGCGTCGGCAGCACTGGAAACACCATATATTTT
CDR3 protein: CASSVGSTGNTIYF

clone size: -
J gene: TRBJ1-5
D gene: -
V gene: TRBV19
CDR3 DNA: TGTGCCAGTAGTATATCCGTCCTGGGGAGCAATCAGCCCCAGCATTTT
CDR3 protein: CASSISVLGSNQPQHF

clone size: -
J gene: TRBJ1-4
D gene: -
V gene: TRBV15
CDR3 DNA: TGTGCCACCAGCACCCCCGTCAGGGGTAATGAAAAACTGTTTTTT
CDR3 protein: CATSTPVRGNEKLFF

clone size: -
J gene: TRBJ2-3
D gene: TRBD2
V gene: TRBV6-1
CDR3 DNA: TGTGCCACAACGGGAGGCTTCTTGTCAGATACGCAGTATTTT
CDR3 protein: CATTGGFLSDTQYF

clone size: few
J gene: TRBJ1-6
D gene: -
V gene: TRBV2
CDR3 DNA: TGTGCCAGCACGTACGCTTCACCCCTCCACTTT
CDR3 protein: CASTYASPLHF

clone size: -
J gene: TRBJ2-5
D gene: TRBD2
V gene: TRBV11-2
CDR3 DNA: TGTGCCTCGGGGGGGTGGGAGACCCAGTACTTC
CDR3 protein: CASGGWETQYF

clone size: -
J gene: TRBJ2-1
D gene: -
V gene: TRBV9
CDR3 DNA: TGTGCCAGCAGCGTGGAACCCTACAATGAGCAGTTCTTC
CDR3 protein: CASSVEPYNEQFF

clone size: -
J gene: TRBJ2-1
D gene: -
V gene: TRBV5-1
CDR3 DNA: TGCGCCAGCAGCTTGGGAGACATTGTAAAGGAGCAGTTCTTC
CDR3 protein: CASSLGDIVKEQFF

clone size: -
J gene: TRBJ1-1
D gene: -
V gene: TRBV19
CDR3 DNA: TGTGCCAGTAGCACCCCAGGGAGGGGAGAGCGCGGCACTGAAGCTTTCTTT
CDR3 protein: CASSTPGRGERGTEAFF

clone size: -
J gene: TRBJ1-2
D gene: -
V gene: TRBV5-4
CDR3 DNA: TGTGCCAGCAGCTCTGGAGGGGACTATGGCTACACCTTC
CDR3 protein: CASSSGGDYGYTF

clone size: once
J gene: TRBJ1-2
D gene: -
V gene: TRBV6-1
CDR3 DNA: TGTGCCAGCAGTGAATTGGGGAATGGCTACACCTTC
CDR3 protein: CASSELGNGYTF

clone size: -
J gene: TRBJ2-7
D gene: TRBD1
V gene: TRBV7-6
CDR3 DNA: TGTGCCAGCAGCCGACTGCCGGGACAGACAACCTACGAGCAGTACTTC
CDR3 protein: CASSRLPGQTTYEQYF

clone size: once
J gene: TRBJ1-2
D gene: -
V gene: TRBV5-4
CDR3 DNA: TGTGCCAGCAGCTCTAGATCGGGAGCAAACTATGGCTACACCTTC
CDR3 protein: CASSSRSGANYGYTF

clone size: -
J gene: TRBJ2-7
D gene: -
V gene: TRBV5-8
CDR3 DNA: TGTGCCAGTGTAAGGTCCTACGAGCAGTACTTC
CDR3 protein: CASVRSYEQYF

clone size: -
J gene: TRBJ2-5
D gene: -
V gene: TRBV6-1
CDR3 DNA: TGTGCCAGCACCCGCCCGACCCAAGAGACCCAGTACTTC
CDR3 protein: CASTRPTQETQYF

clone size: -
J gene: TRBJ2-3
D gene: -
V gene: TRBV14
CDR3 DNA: TGTGCCAGCAGCCAATTACTTTCTAGCACAGATACGCAGTATTTT
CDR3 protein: CASSQLLSSTDTQYF

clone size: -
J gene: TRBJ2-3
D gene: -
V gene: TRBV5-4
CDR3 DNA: TGTGCCAGCAGCCAAGGGGGGGCTGGAGATACGCAGTATTTT
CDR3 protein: CASSQGGAGDTQYF

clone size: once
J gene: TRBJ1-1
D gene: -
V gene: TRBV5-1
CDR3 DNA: TGCGCCAGCAGCTTGGATGGGTTTATGAACACTGAAGCTTTCTTT
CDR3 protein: CASSLDGFMNTEAFF